The clone carrying this T cell receptor beta chain was seen ten or more times. Its specificity is not known. Germline V gives CDR1 SGHRS, CDR2 YFSETQ. The V gene end was trimmed by 5 bases and the J gene end by 4 bases; junction bases not matched to a gene: 6. This CDR3 comprises 15 residues. This sample is part of a study of T-cell reconstitution after alpha-beta-depleted transplantation in children. Study-level results: Surviving recipient T cells and thymic progenitors underlay high day-60 TCRbeta diversity in some patients.

TCRbeta library construction was performed incorporating unique molecular identifiers. A single record per CDR3 protein comes from TCRdb applying MiXCR to the PCR reads. The sample lists over 100,000 distinct CDR3 sequences, 10% occurring once. The material was PBMCs, obtained before TCRalphabeta/CD19-depleted stem cell transplant. This receptor was identified in a boy aged 2 to 9 with acute lymphoblastic leukemia, due to receive a stem cell transplant. The chain combines TRBV5-1 with TRBJ2-2, with 9 bases matching TRBD2. CDR3 sequence (DNA): TGCGCCAGCAGGGAAGGACTAGCGAGCACCGGGGAGCTGTTTTTT. Residues: CASREGLASTGELFF.